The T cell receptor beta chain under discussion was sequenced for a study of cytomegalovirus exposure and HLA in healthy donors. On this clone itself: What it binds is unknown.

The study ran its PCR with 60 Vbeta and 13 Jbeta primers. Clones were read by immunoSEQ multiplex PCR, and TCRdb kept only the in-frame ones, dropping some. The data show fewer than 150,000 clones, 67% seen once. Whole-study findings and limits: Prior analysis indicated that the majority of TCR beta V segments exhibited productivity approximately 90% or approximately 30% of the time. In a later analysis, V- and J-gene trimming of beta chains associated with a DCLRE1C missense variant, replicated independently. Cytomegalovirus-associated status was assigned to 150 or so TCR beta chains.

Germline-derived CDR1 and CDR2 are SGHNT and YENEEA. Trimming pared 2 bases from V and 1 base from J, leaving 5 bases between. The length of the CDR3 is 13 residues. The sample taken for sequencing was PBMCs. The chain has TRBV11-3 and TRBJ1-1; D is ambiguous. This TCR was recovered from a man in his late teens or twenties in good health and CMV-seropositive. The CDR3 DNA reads TGTGCCAGCAGCTTAACCGGGAACACTGAAGCTTTCTTT. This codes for CASSLTGNTEAFF.